These 20 T cell receptor beta chains share one sample of origin, sequenced in a study of cytomegalovirus exposure and HLA in healthy donors. Use of 60 Vbeta and 13 Jbeta primers characterized the PCR. Generated by immunoSEQ multiplex PCR, the TCRdb table keeps only in-frame clones and is missing some. The sample contains approximately 170,000 clones, approximately 86% of which appear only once. The sequenced material came from PBMCs. The receptors stem from a male donor in good health and CMV-seronegative.

In the case of this clone: The junction shows a germline mismatch at one end, possibly a read error. The rearrangement uses TRBV7-9 and TRBJ1-1; weak D call: TRBD1 (5 bases). Germline V CDR1 and CDR2: SEHNR, FQNEAQ (reference sequence). The CDR3 spans 13 residues. This CDR3 reads CSSIKTGNTEAFF. The CDR3 DNA reads TGTTCCAGCATCAAAACAGGGAACACTGAAGCTTTCTTT.

This sequence joins TRBV4-2 and TRBJ2-5, with TRBD2 identical over 14 bases. Germline loops: CDR1 LGHNA, CDR2 YNFKEQ. J lost 5 bases, V lost 1 base, and 12 bases had no gene match. This CDR3 is built from 19 residues. As DNA, the CDR3 is TGTGCCAGCAGCCAAGTCAAAGGACTAGCGGGAGGCCTCGGGGAGACCCAGTACTTC. Protein sequence: CASSQVKGLAGGLGETQYF.

The V call is TRBV19, the J call TRBJ1-5; 8 positions match TRBD1. This CDR3 is built from 17 residues. Germline CDR1 is LNHDA and CDR2 is SQIVND (reference sequence). V dropped 0 bases and J dropped 6; count of bases not matched to a gene: 10. The CDR3 sequence: CASSIDLARGQVQPQHF. The CDR3 nucleotides read TGTGCCAGTAGTATAGATCTCGCCAGGGGGCAGGTTCAGCCCCAGCATTTT.

The chain recombines TRBV6-6 with TRBJ1-6; a possible D gene is TRBD1 (5 bases). The CDR3 runs 15 residues. Per germline, CDR1 MNHNY and CDR2 SVGAGI (reference sequence). V was cut by 1 base and J by 5 bases, with 9 bases left in between. The CDR3 sequence is CASSYYSGNNSPLHF. The CDR3 bases are TGTGCCAGCAGTTACTATTCAGGGAATAATTCACCCCTCCACTTT.

The J gene is TRBJ2-1, the V gene TRBV6-1, with D unclear. Germline V lookup: CDR1 MNHNS, CDR2 SASEGT. The CDR3 runs 12 residues. Trimming left V 3 bases short and J 8 bases short, with 8 bases between. CDR3 nucleotide sequence: TGTGCCAGCAGTGAGCGAAGTGATGAGCAGTTCTTC. This sequence encodes CASSERSDEQFF.

There are a few counts of this clone. The V gene is TRBV7-9, the J gene TRBJ2-1; D is possibly TRBD2 (7 bases). V dropped 5 bases and J dropped 7 bases, with 21 bases sitting between them. The CDR3 spans 16 residues. Germline-derived CDR1 and CDR2 are SEHNR and FQNEAQ (reference sequence). The CDR3 region has the DNA TGTGCCAGCAGCCTGCTTAGGGGGGGGGCCTTTAATGAGCAGTTCTTC. It codes for CASSLLRGGAFNEQFF.

The chain couples TRBV6-5 to TRBJ1-2; D is unresolved. Germline V CDR1 and CDR2: MNHEY, SVGAGI. V dropped 2 bases and J dropped 2 bases, with 6 bases sitting between them. The CDR3 loop spans 13 amino acids. The CDR3 DNA reads as TGTGCCAGCAGTTACGTACGGAACTATGGCTACACCTTC. Amino acid sequence: CASSYVRNYGYTF.

The gene calls are TRBV27 and TRBJ2-1; unclear D gene. CDR3 length equals 12 residues. Germline CDR1 and CDR2: MNHEY and SMNVEV (reference sequence). Trimming left V 5 bases short and J 6 bases short, with 8 bases between. The CDR3 DNA reads as TGTGCCAGCAGTCCGAGACTCAATGAGCAGTTCTTC. It codes for CASSPRLNEQFF.

This chain joins TRBV30 and TRBJ2-7; maybe TRBD1 (6 bases). The CDR3 runs 12 residues. V was trimmed by 2 bases and J by 3 bases, leaving 8 bases between them. Germline V gene lookup returns CDR1 GTSNPN and CDR2 SVGIG (reference sequence). In DNA form, the CDR3 reads TGTGCCTGGAGTAGGGACAACTACGAGCAGTACTTC. This translates into CAWSRDNYEQYF. The variable domain in full, with the rest retrieved from reference TRBV30 and TRBJ2-7, is SQTIHQWPATLVQPVGSPLSLECTVEGTSNPNLYWYRQAAGRGLQLLFYSVGIGQISSEVPQNLSASRPQDRQFILSSKKLLLSDSGFYLCAWSRDNYEQYFGPGTRLTVT.

V and J are TRBV7-2 and TRBJ1-1; D unresolved. The CDR3 is 15 amino acids. The germline gives CDR1 SGHTA, CDR2 FQGNSA. V gave up 1 base and J gave up 4 bases, with 13 bases separating them. DNA for the CDR3: TGTGCCAGCAGCTTAGGAGGAGGTGGGGTCACTGAAGCTTTCTTT. As protein: CASSLGGGGVTEAFF.

This chain connects TRBV2 to TRBJ1-5; no definite D call. Trimming removed 3 bases from V and 3 bases from J, with 6 bases in between. The CDR3 loop spans 13 amino acids. CDR1 and CDR2 (germline): SNHLY, FYNNEI. CDR3 region: CASSENNNQPQHF. The CDR3 DNA sequence: TGTGCCAGCAGTGAGAACAACAATCAGCCCCAGCATTTT.

The genes are TRBV9 and TRBJ1-4; D is perhaps TRBD1 (5 bases). The CDR3 spans 15 residues. Trimming stripped 0 bases from V and 8 bases from J, with 14 bases between. Looked up from germline, CDR1 is SGDLS and CDR2 is YYNGEE. The CDR3: CASSVGGGAQEKLFF. The CDR3 region has the DNA TGTGCCAGCAGCGTAGGTGGAGGGGCGCAGGAAAAACTGTTTTTT.

This sequence joins TRBV7-2 and TRBJ2-7, with 10 bases matching TRBD1. With V trimmed by 2 bases and J by 7 bases, 14 bases remained unmatched. This CDR3 is built from 17 residues. Germline V gene lookup returns CDR1 SGHTA and CDR2 FQGNSA. The CDR3 sequence is CASSLLFGRDRGAEQYF. CDR3 sequence (DNA): TGTGCCAGCAGCTTACTTTTCGGCCGGGACAGGGGCGCGGAGCAGTACTTC.

The chain joins TRBV5-6 to TRBJ1-3; D is possibly TRBD1 (6 bases). Trimming took 0 bases from V and 0 from J, leaving 7 bases between them. CDR3 size: 15 residues. Germline V gives CDR1 SGHDT, CDR2 YYEEEE. CDR3 coding DNA: TGTGCCAGCAGCTTGGTACAGGGCTCTGGAAACACCATATATTTT. Translation: CASSLVQGSGNTIYF.

The V gene is TRBV5-6, the J gene TRBJ2-7, with D possibly matching TRBD1 (6 bases). Germline assignment: CDR1 SGHDT and CDR2 YYEEEE. The V and J ends lost 4 bases and 3 bases respectively, with 14 bases between them. The CDR3 runs 14 residues. The CDR3 DNA is TGTGCCAGCAGCATACAGGGCCCTAGCTACGAGCAGTACTTC. Its translation is CASSIQGPSYEQYF.

J is TRBJ1-2 and V is TRBV7-2; perhaps TRBD1 as D (5 bases). V shed 5 bases and J shed 5 bases, with 12 bases lying between them. This CDR3 spans 13 amino acids. Germline lookup yields CDR1 SGHTA and CDR2 FQGNSA. CDR3 sequence reads: CASSLGGFYGYTF. CDR3 bases: TGTGCCAGCAGCCTCGGGGGGTTTTATGGCTACACCTTC.

The chain is built from TRBV18 and TRBJ2-1, with 8 bases that match TRBD1. Germline trimming cut 3 bases from V and 9 bases from J; bases unmatched to any gene: 10. Per the germline V gene, CDR1 is KGHSH and CDR2 is LQKENI. The CDR3 sequence is 15 residues long. The CDR3 DNA sequence: TGTGCCAGCTCACCTAGGCAGGGGGCGGAAGGTGAGCAGTTCTTC. Protein: CASSPRQGAEGEQFF.

CDR3 amino acids: CASSQGAEQYF. The CDR3 nucleotides are TGTGCCAGCAGTCAGGGGGCCGAGCAGTACTTC. The chain has TRBV6-5 and TRBJ2-5, with 8 bases lining up with TRBD1. The DNA matches TRBJ2-7 better at its end, which makes the J call doubtful. The CDR3 is made up of 11 amino acids. CDR1 is MNHEY, CDR2 SVGAGI, per germline.

As DNA, the CDR3 is TGTGCTAGTGGTTTGGGACAGGGGGCTTTCTACGAGCAGTACTTC. It is translated as CASGLGQGAFYEQYF. This sequence joins TRBV12-5 and TRBJ2-5, with TRBD1 matching 10 bases. The DNA end is a closer match to TRBJ2-7, so the J assignment may be wrong. The CDR3 loop spans 15 amino acids. CDR1 and CDR2 from the germline V gene are LGHNT and FRNRAP.

This clone appeared a few times. The chain couples TRBV5-1 to TRBJ2-1; 8 bases match TRBD1. From germline, CDR1 is SGHRS and CDR2 YFSETQ. This CDR3 comprises 14 residues. V was clipped by 4 bases and J by 4 bases; unmatched bases: 4. Written as DNA, the CDR3 is TGCGCCAGCAGCCTGGGACAGGAGTACAATGAGCAGTTCTTC. Protein sequence: CASSLGQEYNEQFF.